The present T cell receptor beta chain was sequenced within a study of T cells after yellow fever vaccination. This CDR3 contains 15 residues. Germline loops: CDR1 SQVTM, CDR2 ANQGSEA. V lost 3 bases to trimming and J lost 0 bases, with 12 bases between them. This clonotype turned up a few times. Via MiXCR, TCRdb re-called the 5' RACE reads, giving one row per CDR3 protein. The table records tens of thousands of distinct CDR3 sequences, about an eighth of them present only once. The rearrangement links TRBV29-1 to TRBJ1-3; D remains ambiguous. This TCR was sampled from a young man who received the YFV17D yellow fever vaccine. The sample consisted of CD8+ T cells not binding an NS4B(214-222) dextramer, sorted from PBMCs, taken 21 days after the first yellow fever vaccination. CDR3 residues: CSVENVASSGNTIYF. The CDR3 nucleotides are TGCAGCGTTGAGAACGTAGCGAGCTCTGGAAACACCATATATTTT.